The 26 T cell receptor beta chains given below trace back to one sample, sequenced in a study of T cell repertoires in cytomegalovirus infection. Their recognized antigens are unknown. TCRdb analysed the reads with MiXCR anew, one entry per CDR3 protein. This sample has 900,000 to 950,000 distinct CDR3 sequences, with 30% to 40% found just once. Source: cultured CD8+ T cells from PBMCs, taken from culture after CMV antigen stimulation. The receptors stem from a human donor in good health (CMV status not recorded). Some clones in this sample may be carry-over from other donors' samples.

There are a few counts of this clonotype. The chain couples TRBV2 to TRBJ2-5; D not resolved. The germline V gene encodes CDR1 SNHLY and CDR2 FYNNEI. Trimming removed 2 bases at V and 5 bases at J, with 12 bases between. This CDR3 is 14 amino acids long. In DNA, the CDR3 is TGTGCCAGCAGTGAAAGTAGAATCGGGGAGACCCAGTACTTC. Its protein product is CASSESRIGETQYF.

The CDR3 nucleotides read TGTGCCAGCAGCGTAGAAGGGGGACAGGCGTTGAACACTGAAGCTTTCTTT. As protein: CASSVEGGQALNTEAFF. The chain recombines TRBV9 with TRBJ1-1; 8 bases agree with TRBD1. J was trimmed by 0 bases and V by 0 bases; bases with no gene match: 7. The length of the CDR3 is 17 residues. Germline V gene sequence: CDR1 SGDLS, CDR2 YYNGEE.

The rearrangement joins TRBV7-9 to TRBJ2-3; D gene ambiguous. Trimming cost V 1 base and J 2 bases, with 7 bases left between them. The CDR3 spans 14 residues. Germline loops: CDR1 SEHNR, CDR2 FQNEAQ (reference sequence). CDR3 in DNA: TGTGCCAGCAGCTTAGTACGCCCCACAGATACGCAGTATTTT. It translates to CASSLVRPTDTQYF.

Only one count was recorded for this clonotype. V gene TRBV2 combines with J gene TRBJ2-7; 8 nucleotides line up with TRBD2. There are 14 residues in the CDR3. V trimming: 3 bases; J trimming: 3 bases; junction bases outside the gene matches: 4. Germline CDR1 and CDR2: SNHLY and FYNNEI. The CDR3 reads CASSDEAGGYEQYF. CDR3 coding DNA: TGTGCCAGCAGTGACGAGGCGGGGGGCTACGAGCAGTACTTC. Full variable domain (remainder filled in from reference TRBV2 and TRBJ2-7): EPEVTQTPSHQVTQMGQEVILRCVPISNHLYFYWYRQILGQKVEFLVSFYNNEISEKSEIFDDQFSVERPDGSNFTLKIRSTKLEDSAMYFCASSDEAGGYEQYFGPGTRLTVT.

This clonotype has ten or more counts. This rearrangement joins TRBV7-6 to TRBJ2-1; D ambiguous. In germline, CDR1 is SGHVS, CDR2 FNYEAQ. This CDR3 has 17 amino acids. Trimming pared 1 base from V and 8 bases from J, leaving 21 bases between. The CDR3 sequence: CASSLDFGGPHTYEQFF. The CDR3, as DNA: TGTGCCAGCAGCTTAGACTTTGGTGGGCCACACACATATGAGCAGTTCTTC.

This clonotype showed up just a few times. V is TRBV27 and J is TRBJ2-5, with 7 bases identical to TRBD1. The CDR3 is 15 residues long. Germline V CDR1 and CDR2: MNHEY, SMNVEV (reference sequence). V lost 6 bases to trimming and J lost 5 bases; unmatched junction nucleotides: 12. The CDR3 sequence: CASSPFETGSETQYF. CDR3 DNA sequence: TGTGCCAGCAGCCCCTTTGAGACAGGGAGCGAGACCCAGTACTTC.

The chain joins TRBV27 to TRBJ1-5; TRBD1 agrees at 12 bases. Germline V gives CDR1 MNHEY, CDR2 SMNVEV (reference sequence). This CDR3 comprises 16 residues. Losses at the gene ends were 3 bases for V and 4 bases for J; bases not matched to a gene: 4. CDR3 amino acids: CASSLGGQGANQPQHF. CDR3 coding DNA: TGTGCCAGCAGTTTGGGGGGACAGGGGGCAAATCAGCCCCAGCATTTT.

The chain is built from TRBV6-5 and TRBJ2-1; D is perhaps TRBD1 (6 bases). With 6 bases removed from V and 7 bases from J, the gap between germline ends came to 19 bases. Germline CDR1 MNHEY, CDR2 SVGAGI. This CDR3 spans 15 amino acids. The CDR3 nucleotides read TGTGCCAGCAGCCCACAGGGCAGTACGACAAATGAGCAGTTCTTC. Translated, it gives CASSPQGSTTNEQFF.

This clonotype turned up a few times. This sequence joins TRBV4-3 and TRBJ2-2, with TRBD2 as a possible D gene (6 bases). V shed 4 bases and J shed 0 bases, with 15 bases lying between them. The CDR3 has 17 residues. Germline loops: CDR1 LGHNA, CDR2 YSLEER. The CDR3 is CASSPSAGTPNTGELFF. As DNA, the CDR3 is TGCGCCAGCAGCCCATCCGCCGGGACTCCGAACACCGGGGAGCTGTTTTTT.

The genes are TRBV5-6 and TRBJ1-3, with a tentative D call TRBD1 (5 bases). Per germline, CDR1 SGHDT and CDR2 YYEEEE. Trimming removed 0 bases from V and 2 bases from J, with 12 bases in between. The CDR3 covers 16 residues. CDR3 DNA: TGTGCCAGCAGCTTGGCACTGTCACAGGCTGGAAACACCATATATTTT. As protein: CASSLALSQAGNTIYF.

This chain uses TRBV6-2 or TRBV6-3 with TRBJ2-1, with 7 nucleotides matching TRBD2. This CDR3 comprises 15 residues. The germline CDR1 and CDR2 sequences are MNHEY and SVGEGT. The V gene end was trimmed by 5 bases and the J gene end by 2 bases; junction bases not matched to a gene: 6. Here the CDR3 DNA reads TGTGCCAGCAGTCCGCAAGGGACTACCTACAATGAGCAGTTCTTC. This codes for CASSPQGTTYNEQFF.

The genes are TRBV27 and TRBJ2-1; TRBD1 matches at 8 bases. The germline CDR1 and CDR2 sequences are MNHEY and SMNVEV (reference sequence). The CDR3 runs 17 residues. J gave up 0 bases and V 5 bases, and 9 bases lay outside the gene matches. This CDR3 is CASSPSGTGLSYNEQFF. Here the CDR3 DNA reads TGTGCCAGCAGTCCATCCGGGACAGGCCTCTCCTACAATGAGCAGTTCTTC.

This clonotype was counted between two and nine times. The chain uses TRBV28 and TRBJ1-4; no reliable D call. Germline V gene sequence: CDR1 MDHEN, CDR2 SYDVKM. The CDR3 has 13 amino acids. V dropped 3 bases and J dropped 7 bases, with 9 bases sitting between them. The CDR3 sequence: CASSFRRGEKLFF. The CDR3 DNA is TGTGCCAGCAGTTTTCGGCGGGGTGAAAAACTGTTTTTT.

CDR3: CASSTRDGGYTF. The CDR3 DNA follows: TGCGCCAGCAGTACCAGGGACGGTGGCTACACCTTC. This sequence joins TRBV5-1 and TRBJ1-2; D is possibly TRBD1 (5 bases). The CDR3 is 12 residues long. Deletions cut 5 bases from V and 7 bases from J, with 12 bases between. The germline V gene encodes CDR1 SGHRS and CDR2 YFSETQ.

This clonotype has more than one count but fewer than ten. The chain uses TRBV7-8 and TRBJ1-2; D is ambiguous. Trimming took off 7 bases at V and 0 bases at J, with 18 bases between the two ends. The CDR3 spans 16 residues. The germline V gene encodes CDR1 SGHVS and CDR2 FQNEAQ. In DNA form, the CDR3 reads TGTGCCAGCACCCTTAGCCGAGACCGAACTAACTATGGCTACACCTTC. It yields the protein CASTLSRDRTNYGYTF.

There are a few counts of this clonotype. The V gene is TRBV5-6, the J gene TRBJ1-2; D is uncertain. The V end lost 3 bases, the J end lost 5 bases, and 14 bases lay between the germline ends. The germline V gene encodes CDR1 SGHDT and CDR2 YYEEEE. The CDR3 totals 14 residues. DNA of the CDR3: TGTGCCAGCAGCTCCGGGAGGCCGGGATATGGCTACACCTTC. As protein: CASSSGRPGYGYTF.

Concerning this clonotype: This may stem from a read error, because a much larger clone lies one nucleotide away. This sequence joins TRBV7-6 and TRBJ2-3, with 16 bases fitting TRBD2. The V gene's germline CDR1 is SGHVS and CDR2 FNYEAQ. Trimming removed 3 bases from V and 14 bases from J; junction bases left unmatched: 8. The length of the CDR3 is 15 residues. The CDR3 reads CASSLPGLAGGPWYF. In DNA form, the CDR3 reads TGTGCCAGCAGCTTGCCGGGACTAGCGGGGGGGCCCTGGTATTTT.

The gene calls are TRBV15 and TRBJ2-5; 10 bases agree with TRBD2. This CDR3 region has 16 residues. The germline gives CDR1 LNHNV, CDR2 YYDKDF (reference sequence). J gave up 4 bases and V 5 bases, and 10 bases lay outside the gene matches. In nucleotides, the CDR3 is TGTGCCACCAGCCTTATAGCGGGGGGCGCCCCAGAGACCCAGTACTTC. Protein: CATSLIAGGAPETQYF. Full variable domain (missing parts from reference TRBV15 and TRBJ2-5): DAMVIQNPRYQVTQFGKPVTLSCSQTLNHNVMYWYQQKSSQAPKLLFHYYDKDFNNEADTPDNFQSRRPNTSFCFLDIRSPGLGDTAMYLCATSLIAGGAPETQYFGPGTRLLVL.

The chain joins TRBV29-1 to TRBJ1-2; TRBD1 is a possible D gene (5 bases). CDR1 and CDR2 (germline): SQVTM, ANQGSEA. Trimming took 5 bases from V and 0 from J, leaving 7 bases between them. This CDR3 has 12 residues. CDR3 in DNA: TGCAGCGTTCAGGGTACTAACTATGGCTACACCTTC. This encodes CSVQGTNYGYTF.

The rearrangement links TRBV7-9 to TRBJ2-2; TRBD2 is a possible D gene (7 bases). Looked up from germline, CDR1 is SEHNR and CDR2 is FQNEAQ (reference sequence). The CDR3 is made up of 17 amino acids. The V end lost 1 base, the J end lost 0 bases, and 12 bases lay between the germline ends. The DNA of the CDR3 is TGTGCCAGCAGCTTAGTCGCGGGGGCTACGAACACCGGGGAGCTGTTTTTT. It codes for CASSLVAGATNTGELFF.

This chain connects TRBV7-9 to TRBJ2-3; 14 bases line up with TRBD2. CDR3 length equals 15 residues. Per the germline V gene, CDR1 is SEHNR and CDR2 is FQNEAQ (reference sequence). V lost 7 bases to trimming and J lost 4 bases; unmatched junction nucleotides: 4. The CDR3 sequence is CASIRLAGGPDTQYF. CDR3 DNA sequence: TGTGCCAGCATAAGACTAGCGGGGGGGCCAGATACGCAGTATTTT.

This clonotype was detected only once. V and J are TRBV6-6 and TRBJ2-5; no reliable D call. The germline CDR1 and CDR2 sequences are MNHNY and SVGAGI (reference sequence). The ends were cut back, 6 bases at V and 7 bases at J, with 15 bases in the middle. CDR3 length: 13 amino acids. For the CDR3, the DNA is TGTGCCAGCAGCGTAAATCCCGTCTGGACCCAGTACTTC. It yields the protein CASSVNPVWTQYF.

This clonotype has a handful of counts. The V gene is TRBV7-6, the J gene TRBJ2-1; D gene ambiguous. The CDR3 runs 14 residues. Germline assignment: CDR1 SGHVS and CDR2 FNYEAQ. Trimming pared 1 base from V and 8 bases from J, leaving 12 bases between. The CDR3 DNA is TGTGCCAGCAGCTTAGACCCCCGGGCCCATGAGCAGTTCTTC. Its translation is CASSLDPRAHEQFF.

This clonotype was found a few times. The chain carries TRBV27 and TRBJ2-7; 11 nucleotides line up with TRBD2. Losses at the gene ends were 9 bases for V and 2 bases for J; bases not matched to a gene: 3. The V gene's germline CDR1 is MNHEY and CDR2 SMNVEV (reference sequence). This CDR3 has 13 amino acids. The CDR3 loop is CASGSGGAYEQYV. The CDR3 DNA reads as TGTGCCAGTGGTAGCGGGGGGGCCTACGAGCAGTACGTC.

This clonotype was counted a few times. The rearrangement joins TRBV6-1 to TRBJ2-3; TRBD2 agrees at 12 bases. Germline V gene sequence: CDR1 MNHNS, CDR2 SASEGT. V shed 8 bases, J shed 3 bases, and the junction held 12 bases outside the gene matches. The CDR3 covers 17 residues. The CDR3 region has the DNA TGTGCCAGCGCCACCGGACCGGGACTAGCGGGTACAGATACGCAGTATTTT. This sequence encodes CASATGPGLAGTDTQYF.

This chain joins TRBV7-6 and TRBJ1-1; 9 positions agree with TRBD1. The CDR3 loop spans 16 amino acids. The germline V gene has CDR1 SGHVS and CDR2 FNYEAQ. Trimming removed 1 base from V and 4 bases from J; junction bases left unmatched: 7. The CDR3 nucleotides are TGTGCCAGCAGCTTAGGGGGACAGGGTATAGGCACTGAAGCTTTCTTT. Its translation is CASSLGGQGIGTEAFF.